This TCR beta chain is from a study of T cell repertoires in cytomegalovirus infection. Study-wide background: HLA-B-restricted CMV epitopes that are well studied were used alongside recently identified HLA-C-restricted ones.

About this clonotype itself: Antigen: not known.

TCRdb analysed the reads with MiXCR anew, one entry per CDR3 protein. This table has approximately 310,000 distinct CDR3 sequences, approximately 25% appearing once. The starting material was cultured PBMCs, obtained from culture after CMV antigen stimulation. This receptor was identified in a human donor in good health (CMV status not recorded). Some clones in this sample may be carry-over from other donors' samples.

The CDR3 nucleotides read TGTGCCAGCAGCTTGGGAGGGACATTCTACGAGCAGTACGTC. Its translation: CASSLGGTFYEQYV. The chain employs TRBV5-6 and TRBJ2-7; tentatively, D is TRBD1 (6 bases). The CDR3 covers 14 residues. Germline values: CDR1 SGHDT, CDR2 YYEEEE. The ends were cut back, 0 bases at V and 3 bases at J, with 10 bases in the middle.